This paragraph reports one T cell receptor beta chain. Germline V gives CDR1 GTSNPN, CDR2 SVGIG (reference sequence). The CDR3 length is 13 residues. Trimming took 2 bases from V and 1 from J, leaving 5 bases between them. These data are taken from a study of T-cell reconstitution after alpha-beta-depleted transplantation in children. As it was prepared, the TCRbeta library received unique molecular identifiers. TCRdb used MiXCR to reprocess the PCR reads, holding one entry per CDR3 protein. Of around 400,000 distinct CDR3 sequences listed, roughly 22% were seen once; the top ten hold around 4%. The chain recombines TRBV30 with TRBJ2-2, with D hard to call. Specimen: PBMCs from the stem cell graft donor, collected from the stem cell graft. The TCR was taken from a human donor who donated a stem cell graft to a child with acute myeloid leukemia. In nucleotides, the CDR3 is TGTGCCTGGAGTTGGCTGAACACCGGGGAGCTGTTTTTT. This gives the protein CAWSWLNTGELFF.